The next 9 T cell receptor beta chains were all read from a single sample in a study of T cells expressing NK-cell markers. TCRdb re-called the 5' RACE reads and catalogs CDR3 proteins one per entry, DNA excluded. The sample data list roughly 160,000 distinct CDR3 sequences. The sequenced sample was blood T cells: a sorted CD56 or NKG2C T cell subset, CD4+ or CD8+ T cells, or bulk PBMC T cells (not recorded which). The receptors stem from a woman aged 18 to 75 in good health.

The genes are TRBV7-7 and TRBJ2-1; the TCRdb call, TRBD2, lacks DNA for checking. The CDR3 loop spans 13 amino acids. Germline V gene lookup returns CDR1 SSHAT and CDR2 FNYEAQ (reference sequence). Here the CDR3 reads CASSLAPASEQFF. Variable domain in full (rest from reference TRBV7-7 and TRBJ2-1): GAGVSQSPRYKVTKRGQDVTLRCDPISSHATLYWYQQALGQGPEFLTYFNYEAQPDKSGLPSDRFSAERPEGSISTLTIQRTEQRDSAMYRCASSLAPASEQFFGPGTRLTVL.

This sequence joins TRBV20-1 and TRBJ2-5; TCRdb's D call, TRBD1, is unchecked because there is no DNA. The germline CDR1 and CDR2 sequences are DFQATT and SNEGSKA (reference sequence). The CDR3 spans 15 residues. The CDR3 is CSARPGQGVGETQYF.

J is TRBJ1-3 and V is TRBV29-1; TCRdb's D gene call, TRBD1, goes unchecked for lack of DNA. CDR3 length: 15 amino acids. CDR1 and CDR2 from the germline V gene are SQVTM and ANQGSEA. The CDR3 loop is CSVGVGGSSGNTIYF.

The chain recombines TRBV12-3 or TRBV12-4 with TRBJ2-7; TCRdb selects TRBD1, and the lack of DNA leaves this call unchecked. The CDR3 is 14 amino acids. This chain's CDR3 is CASSPGQGGHEQYF.

V gene TRBV29-1 combines with J gene TRBJ2-3; no DNA is available, so the TRBD2 call from TCRdb remains unchecked. The V gene's germline CDR1 is SQVTM and CDR2 ANQGSEA. The CDR3 is made up of 17 amino acids. CDR3 residues: CSVEGGLAGGWWDTQYF.

The chain recombines TRBV10-3 with TRBJ2-4; TCRdb's D call, TRBD1, is unchecked because there is no DNA. The CDR3 covers 13 residues. Germline loops: CDR1 ENHRY, CDR2 SYGVKD. This CDR3 is CAIGRELMNIQYF.

V usage is TRBV4-1 and J usage is TRBJ1-1. The CDR3 loop spans 15 amino acids. Germline CDR1 and CDR2: MGHRA and YSYEKL. The CDR3 spells CASSQEGLTNTEAFF.

This chain links TRBV12-3 or TRBV12-4 with TRBJ2-3; TCRdb selects TRBD1, and the lack of DNA leaves this call unchecked. The CDR3 is made up of 12 amino acids. The CDR3: CASNRETDTQYF.

The chain has TRBV28 and TRBJ1-5; with no DNA, the TCRdb D assignment of TRBD1 cannot be verified. The V gene's germline CDR1 is MDHEN and CDR2 SYDVKM. The CDR3 is 15 residues long. CDR3 sequence reads: CASSFTRRLNQPQHF.